These 7 T cell receptor beta chains were all obtained from the same sample, sequenced in a study of cytomegalovirus exposure and HLA in healthy donors (dated by TCRdb to 2017 to 2019). Libraries were constructed by the immunoSEQ multiplex PCR assay. A mixture of 60 forward primers for TCR Vbeta segments and 13 reverse primers for TCR Jbeta segments was used in the multiplex PCR. TCRdb mirrors the immuneACCESS table, restricted to in-frame sequences. Some clones are absent from its copies; in checked studies, under half trace to an unresolved V gene, and the reason for the others is unknown. The sample table holds approximately 190,000 clones, of which around 78% were seen once. Roughly 15% of the sample is taken by the ten largest. Sequencing was carried out using PBMCs. Source of these receptors: a woman aged 25 to 39 in good health and CMV-seropositive.

This clone turned up a few times. The J gene is TRBJ1-1, the V gene TRBV19, with D perhaps TRBD1 (5 bases). Trimming left V 2 bases short and J 0 bases short, with 7 bases between. CDR3 length: 14 residues. Per the germline V gene, CDR1 is LNHDA and CDR2 is SQIVND (reference sequence). In DNA form, the CDR3 reads TGTGCCAGTAGTATACCAGGGATGAACACTGAAGCTTTCTTT. Translation: CASSIPGMNTEAFF.

V gene TRBV11-2 combines with J gene TRBJ2-5, with 7 bases aligning to TRBD1. The CDR3 consists of 13 residues. Germline loops: CDR1 SGHAT, CDR2 FQNNGV. V shed 3 bases and J 5 bases; nucleotides not matched to a gene: 3. For the CDR3, the DNA is TGTGCCAGCAGCTTGGACAGGAGGGAGACCCAGTACTTC. Protein sequence: CASSLDRRETQYF. Full variable domain (remainder filled in from reference TRBV11-2 and TRBJ2-5): EAGVAQSPRYKIIEKRQSVAFWCNPISGHATLYWYQQILGQGPKLLIQFQNNGVVDDSQLPKDRFSAERLKGVDSTLKIQPAKLEDSAVYLCASSLDRRETQYFGPGTRLLVL.

The chain recombines TRBV10-3 with TRBJ1-3; D ambiguous. V dropped 0 bases and J dropped 2 bases, with 11 bases sitting between them. This CDR3 has 16 residues. The germline gives CDR1 ENHRY, CDR2 SYGVKD. CDR3 sequence: CAISESASQTGNTIYF. The CDR3 coding sequence is TGTGCCATCAGTGAGTCTGCCTCCCAGACTGGAAACACCATATATTTT.

The CDR3 bases are TGTGCCAGCAGGGGGGAGGGGCCCAGCCTTTATCAGCCCCAGCATTTT. It encodes CASRGEGPSLYQPQHF. The chain employs TRBV6-4 and TRBJ1-5; TRBD1 might be the D (5 bases). The CDR3 sequence is 16 residues long. Germline values: CDR1 MRHNA, CDR2 SNTAGT. V lost 6 bases to trimming and J lost 5 bases, with 20 bases between them.

The chain combines TRBV5-1 with TRBJ2-7; 9 bases align to TRBD1. V dropped 3 bases and J dropped 5; count of bases not matched to a gene: 6. The CDR3 length is 14 residues. From germline, CDR1 is SGHRS and CDR2 YFSETQ. CDR3 nucleotide sequence: TGCGCCAGCAGCTCCCAGGGACAGGGCGACGAGCAGTACTTC. Translation gives CASSSQGQGDEQYF. Variable domain in full (rest from reference TRBV5-1 and TRBJ2-7): KAGVTQTPRYLIKTRGQQVTLSCSPISGHRSVSWYQQTPGQGLQFLFEYFSETQRNKGNFPGRFSGRQFSNSRSEMNVSTLELGDSALYLCASSSQGQGDEQYFGPGTRLTVT.

The CDR3: CASSSLGTANQPQHF. The CDR3, as DNA: TGTGCCAGCAGCTCCCTAGGGACAGCAAATCAGCCCCAGCATTTT. The chain uses TRBV11-2 and TRBJ1-5; 7 nucleotides agree with TRBD1. The CDR3 runs to 15 residues. Germline assignment: CDR1 SGHAT and CDR2 FQNNGV. V shed 4 bases and J 4 bases; nucleotides not matched to a gene: 7. The full variable domain, completed using reference TRBV11-2 and TRBJ1-5, is EAGVAQSPRYKIIEKRQSVAFWCNPISGHATLYWYQQILGQGPKLLIQFQNNGVVDDSQLPKDRFSAERLKGVDSTLKIQPAKLEDSAVYLCASSSLGTANQPQHFGDGTRLSIL.

This sequence joins TRBV4-1 and TRBJ2-2, with no clear D. This CDR3 is built from 14 residues. The germline gives CDR1 MGHRA, CDR2 YSYEKL. V was clipped by 4 bases and J by 1 base, with 7 bases between them. The CDR3 spells CASSLHQNTGELFF. The CDR3 nucleotides are TGCGCCAGCAGCCTTCATCAGAACACCGGGGAGCTGTTTTTT.